These 18 T cell receptor beta chains were sequenced from one sample in a study of blood T cell repertoires in COVID-19. Profiled with immunoSEQ multiplex PCR; TCRdb holds only in-frame clones, not every one. Of some 140,000 clones listed, approximately 90% are singletons. Sequencing input: peripheral blood. All receptors derive from a man aged 65 to 79 with active COVID-19.

The chain is built from TRBV7-3 and TRBJ2-1; D is possibly TRBD2 (6 bases). The germline gives CDR1 SGHTA, CDR2 FQGTGA. Trimming took 1 base from V and 9 from J, leaving 16 bases between them. The CDR3 covers 15 residues. The CDR3 nucleotides are TGTGCCAGCAGCTTAAGGGACTCCCAGATCGGTGAGCAGTTCTTC. Amino acid sequence: CASSLRDSQIGEQFF.

The rearrangement uses TRBV28 and TRBJ2-3, with 10 bases aligning to TRBD2. With 6 bases clipped from V and 5 bases from J, the junction kept 14 bases outside the gene matches. The CDR3 contains 17 residues. Germline CDR1 and CDR2: MDHEN and SYDVKM. This chain's CDR3 is CASRGTSGKRGRDTQYF. The CDR3, as DNA: TGTGCCAGCAGGGGTACTAGCGGGAAACGAGGGCGAGATACGCAGTATTTT. Looking up the rest from reference TRBV28 and TRBJ2-3 gives the full variable domain: DVKVTQSSRYLVKRTGEKVFLECVQDMDHENMFWYRQDPGLGLRLIYFSYDVKMKEKGDIPEGYSVSREKKERFSLILESASTNQTSMYLCASRGTSGKRGRDTQYFGPGTRLTVL.

This clone was recorded a few times. The rearrangement links TRBV19 to TRBJ1-5; possibly TRBD1 for D (5 bases). Germline V CDR1 and CDR2: LNHDA, SQIVND (reference sequence). Deletions cut 8 bases from V and 7 bases from J, with 18 bases between. This CDR3 is 14 amino acids long. This CDR3 is CASGGSRSGQPQHF. The CDR3 DNA is TGTGCCAGTGGGGGGTCTCGGTCGGGACAGCCCCAGCATTTT.

This chain links TRBV5-4 with TRBJ1-1; TRBD1 agrees at 7 bases. This CDR3 region has 14 residues. Germline V gene data show CDR1 as SGHNT and CDR2 as YYREEE (reference sequence). V gave up 0 bases and J gave up 11 bases; unmatched junction bases: 10. CDR3 bases: TGTGCCAGCAGCTTGGAGGGACAGCTTTTAGGGGCTTTCTTT. This codes for CASSLEGQLLGAFF.

CDR3: CASSRELAGVGDTQYF. In DNA, the CDR3 is TGTGCCAGTAGTAGGGAACTAGCGGGAGTGGGGGATACGCAGTATTTT. V usage is TRBV19 and J usage is TRBJ2-3; TRBD2 matches 11 bases. This CDR3 comprises 16 residues. J gave up 6 bases and V 4 bases, and 9 bases lay outside the gene matches. CDR1 and CDR2 from the germline V gene are LNHDA and SQIVND (reference sequence).

The chain employs TRBV19 and TRBJ1-5; D perhaps matches TRBD1 (6 bases). The CDR3 consists of 15 residues. Germline V gene data show CDR1 as LNHDA and CDR2 as SQIVND (reference sequence). Deletions cut 7 bases from V and 3 bases from J, with 16 bases between. DNA for the CDR3: TGTGCCAGTAAGAGGACAGACAAATCCAATCAGCCCCAGCATTTT. Translation: CASKRTDKSNQPQHF.

The V gene is TRBV2, the J gene TRBJ2-4; D is perhaps TRBD2 (6 bases). Germline V gene sequence: CDR1 SNHLY, CDR2 FYNNEI. The CDR3 totals 15 residues. The ends were cut back, 6 bases at V and 5 bases at J, with 17 bases in the middle. The CDR3 region is CASRGGTVRQNIQYF. DNA for the CDR3: TGTGCCAGCAGGGGCGGGACTGTCCGCCAAAACATTCAGTACTTC.

The CDR3 DNA reads TGTGCCAGCAGTATGACAGTCTATGGCTACACCTTC. Its protein is CASSMTVYGYTF. V is TRBV12-3 or TRBV12-4 and J is TRBJ1-2; a possible D gene is TRBD1 (5 bases). The CDR3 is made up of 12 amino acids. The germline V and J ends were trimmed by 5 bases and 4 bases, with 8 bases remaining between them.

This chain uses TRBV27 with TRBJ1-5; unclear D gene. CDR1 MNHEY and CDR2 SMNVEV come from the germline V gene (reference sequence). CDR3 length: 14 amino acids. The V end was cut by 2 bases, the J end by 7 bases, with 12 bases between. The CDR3, as DNA: TGTGCCAGCAGTTTACGAGGGCTCGACCAGCCCCAGCATTTT. Encoded protein: CASSLRGLDQPQHF.

The V gene is TRBV28, the J gene TRBJ2-1, with D possibly matching TRBD2 (6 bases). Trimming removed 6 bases at V and 9 bases at J, with 9 bases between. There are 11 residues in the CDR3. CDR1 and CDR2 from the germline V gene are MDHEN and SYDVKM. CDR3 in amino acids: CASRGGVEQFF. The CDR3 nucleotides are TGTGCCAGCAGGGGGGGAGTTGAGCAGTTCTTC.

The chain links TRBV28 to TRBJ1-4; maybe TRBD1 (6 bases). V lost 8 bases to trimming and J lost 3 bases, with 13 bases between them. Germline V gene sequence: CDR1 MDHEN, CDR2 SYDVKM. CDR3 length: 14 residues. The CDR3 bases are TGTGCCAGCGGGGGAGGGGGATCTAATGAAAAACTGTTTTTT. As protein: CASGGGGSNEKLFF.

The chain is built from TRBV14 and TRBJ2-7, with TRBD2 identical over 10 bases. Trimming cost V 1 base and J 0 bases; bases outside gene matches: 12. This CDR3 has 19 residues. Germline CDR1 SGHDN, CDR2 FVKESK. Written as DNA, the CDR3 is TGTGCCAGCAGCCAAGGCGGGCTAGCGGGAGTTAGGGGCTCCTACGAGCAGTACTTC. Its translation: CASSQGGLAGVRGSYEQYF.

This sequence joins TRBV27 and TRBJ2-7; 8 bases line up with TRBD2. The J segment lost 5 bases and the V segment lost 9 bases, leaving 12 bases of the junction unmatched. The CDR3 length is 14 residues. Germline values: CDR1 MNHEY, CDR2 SMNVEV (reference sequence). The CDR3 spells CASTSGRDTHEQYF. The CDR3, as DNA: TGTGCCAGTACCAGCGGGAGAGATACCCACGAGCAGTACTTC.

V usage is TRBV7-3 and J usage is TRBJ2-1; D might be TRBD2 (6 bases). V was cut by 5 bases and J by 9 bases, with 23 bases left in between. Germline V gene lookup returns CDR1 SGHTA and CDR2 FQGTGA. This CDR3 is 16 amino acids long. DNA for the CDR3: TGTGCCAGCAGCCCCCTCGTGAGGCGGGAAATAAGTGAGCAGTTCTTC. Translating it yields CASSPLVRREISEQFF. Complete variable domain (other parts from reference TRBV7-3 and TRBJ2-1): GAGVSQTPSNKVTEKGKYVELRCDPISGHTALYWYRQSLGQGPEFLIYFQGTGAADDSGLPNDRFFAVRPEGSVSTLKIQRTERGDSAVYLCASSPLVRREISEQFFGPGTRLTVL.

V and J are TRBV28 and TRBJ2-1; 11 bases line up with TRBD2. The J segment lost 7 bases and the V segment lost 5 bases, leaving 16 bases of the junction unmatched. CDR3 size: 18 residues. CDR1 is MDHEN, CDR2 SYDVKM, per germline. The CDR3 nucleotides are TGTGCCAGCAGTCTCTATTCTCCGCTAGCGGGAGGACGAAATGAGCAGTTCTTC. It translates to CASSLYSPLAGGRNEQFF. Full variable domain (remainder filled in from reference TRBV28 and TRBJ2-1): DVKVTQSSRYLVKRTGEKVFLECVQDMDHENMFWYRQDPGLGLRLIYFSYDVKMKEKGDIPEGYSVSREKKERFSLILESASTNQTSMYLCASSLYSPLAGGRNEQFFGPGTRLTVL.

V gene TRBV11-3 combines with J gene TRBJ2-1, with a possible D match to TRBD2 (6 bases). There are 13 residues in the CDR3. Germline assignment: CDR1 SGHNT and CDR2 YENEEA. V was shortened by 5 bases and J by 8 bases, with 13 bases between the two germline ends. In DNA, the CDR3 is TGTGCCAGCAGCCCCGGGACTTCCCATGAGCAGTTCTTC. It specifies CASSPGTSHEQFF.

The gene calls are TRBV18 and TRBJ2-4, with 16 positions matching TRBD2. The trim removed 2 bases at V and 3 bases at J, leaving 13 bases unmatched. CDR1 is KGHSH and CDR2 is LQKENI in the germline V gene. CDR3 length equals 21 residues. Here the CDR3 reads CASSPTGTSGRANVIKNIQYF. CDR3 sequence (DNA): TGTGCCAGCTCACCAACCGGGACTAGCGGGAGGGCCAATGTGATCAAAAACATTCAGTACTTC.

CDR3 residues: CASSYRGDTEAFF. The CDR3 nucleotides read TGTGCCAGCAGCTACAGGGGTGACACTGAAGCTTTCTTT. This chain links TRBV7-8 with TRBJ1-1; 7 bases align to TRBD1. CDR1 and CDR2 from the germline V gene are SGHVS and FQNEAQ. This CDR3 contains 13 residues. Trimming at V came to 4 bases and at J to 3 bases, leaving 2 bases not matched to a gene.